Sequencing of this TCR beta chain was carried out in a study of T cells in Graves' hyperthyroidism and ophthalmopathy (dated 2019 in TCRdb). For the wider study: Peripheral blood samples were taken at initial diagnosis, before any treatment was given. An independent validation cohort of around 19 hyperthyroidism patients and approximately 15 patients who later progressed to ophthalmopathy tested prospective prediction of ophthalmopathy. To identify distinguishing TCR V-J signatures, a discovery cohort of about a hundred patients was used, comprising 40 to 45 with Graves' ophthalmopathy and 57 with stable Graves' hyperthyroidism. The roughly 99 discovery patients were divided at random into training and test sets in a 7:3 ratio. In addition, the study compared T-cell repertoires in thyroid tissue and in blood from over 5 Graves' hyperthyroidism patients. Once sampling was done, hyperthyroidism patients were given methimazole at a starting dose of 30 mg daily, whereas ophthalmopathy patients were given high-dose intravenous methylprednisolone. The paper describes TCR Vbeta CDR3 sequencing of 135 peripheral blood samples, made up of about 41 ophthalmopathy patients, some 76 hyperthyroidism patients and approximately 17 progressor patients. Broader findings and caveats from the paper: In validation, the model predicted progression to ophthalmopathy with 55% to 71% sensitivity and approximately 72% specificity, a median of 6.5 months before onset. Sample size was not statistically predetermined, and blinding of investigators to group allocation was not performed. In cross-validation, a model built on a 13 V-J signature told ophthalmopathy apart from stable hyperthyroidism with 85% to 90% sensitivity and around 81% specificity, and in testing the same model reached 80%/75%. Most expanded thyroid clonotypes (frequency above 0.001) were also detected in blood, a finding suggesting that blood repertoires may reflect thyroid immune responses.

Including the terminal cysteine and phenylalanine, the CDR3 comprises 17 residues. The read is trimmed to its CDR3 DNA, 51 bases read in frame from base 1. Deletion took 0 bases off V and 0 bases off J, with a span of 12 bases between the germline ends. CDR1 and CDR2 are read off the germline V gene as SGHTA and FQGNSA. In its sample, this clonotype was seen many times. What this receptor recognizes is not known. The record has no base qualities; no much larger clone is one base away. TCR beta CDR3 regions were amplified from RNA transcripts. For the first round of RT-PCR on the TCR CDR3, the HTBI primer set was used together with the Qiagen OneStep RT-PCR kit. Libraries were constructed in a second round of multiplex PCR, after which size selection and purification were performed. Libraries were sequenced paired-end with 100 bp reads on an Illumina HiSeq2000. Regarding the original processing steps: SOAPnuke was used to process the raw data, with reads discarded if the reads contained adapters or uncalled bases, had a mean Phred below 15, or lacked an exact constant-primer or identifier match. COPE v1.2.5 was used to merge the high-quality paired reads, and each unique nucleotide sequence was defined as a clonotype. Clonotypes were aligned to IMGT TRBV, TRBD and TRBJ reference segments using MiTCR v1.1. Only V-J combinations with frequency above 0.0001, covering 99% to 99.2% of repertoires, were analysed. The TCS score was defined as F50 (clonal expansion) divided by E x V (chaos), with BLOSUM62-based TCRdist calculated between CDR3 peptides within each V-J. Welch's t-statistics and random forest reduced approximately 520 V-J features to 13, which were used in a naive Bayes classifier (R e1071). Clones were called with MiXCR by TCRdb after fastp trimmed the public reads at Q25, and only in-frame beta chains were retained. Rows with a matching CDR3 protein are joined into one entry that keeps the most common DNA and genes. None of the V and J calls come from the authors' own analysis; TCRdb made them. Present in this sample are 600,000 or so distinct CDR3 sequences, more than 13% of which were seen just once. The top ten constitute roughly 6.9% of the sample.

In the ophthalmopathy patients, disease was moderately to severely active, with a Clinical Activity Score of 3 or more, a NOSPECS grade of 4 or more, and a duration of less than 3 months. Patients with uncontrolled infections, other autoimmune diseases, pregnancy or lactation were excluded. Diagnoses were established on the basis of clinical symptoms, serum thyroxine and TRAb, thyroid ultrasound, and orbital computed tomography. Ficoll-Paque density gradient centrifugation was used to isolate PBMCs from around 10 ml of fresh peripheral blood. Trizol reagent was used to extract total RNA, and RNA quality was then checked on an Agilent 2100 Bioanalyzer.

The chain employs TRBV7-2 and TRBJ2-1, and the D gene may be TRBD2, 6 bases matching. The source is a woman between 18 and 30 years old with Graves' ophthalmopathy. Source material: blood. CDR3 sequence: CASSLATGESSYNEQFF. Here is the DNA: TGTGCCAGCAGCTTAGCGACGGGGGAAAGCTCCTACAATGAGCAGTTCTTC.